This T cell receptor (beta chain) was observed in a study of tumor and adjacent non-tumor tissue in lung cancer. Whole-study results and caveats: Shorter survival was associated with higher TCR diversity in tumors. Tumor tissue had significantly higher TCR diversity than normal lung.

No cell sorting was done before RNA was extracted from the tissue. Newly diagnosed lung cancer patients had thoracic surgery in China, August–late 2014, without prior chemotherapy. TCRbeta libraries were built with three rounds of nested PCR, modified from ARM-PCR. Using its own MiXCR run on the multiplex PCR reads, TCRdb lists one record per CDR3 protein. Among 120,000 to 150,000 distinct CDR3 sequences listed, around 61% were seen once. This CDR3 is 17 amino acids long. Trimming removed 7 bases from V and 8 bases from J, with 27 bases in between. To note about this clonotype: Its antigen is not identified.

The specimen sequenced was lung tumor tissue. The chain couples TRBV12-3 or TRBV12-4 to TRBJ2-1; D perhaps matches TRBD2 (6 bases). The TCR sequence derives from a man aged 55 to 70 with small cell lung cancer. DNA for the CDR3: TGTGCCAGCACGAAAAGGGTTCCGGGGGAGGAACGATATGAGCAGTTCTTC. It specifies CASTKRVPGEERYEQFF.